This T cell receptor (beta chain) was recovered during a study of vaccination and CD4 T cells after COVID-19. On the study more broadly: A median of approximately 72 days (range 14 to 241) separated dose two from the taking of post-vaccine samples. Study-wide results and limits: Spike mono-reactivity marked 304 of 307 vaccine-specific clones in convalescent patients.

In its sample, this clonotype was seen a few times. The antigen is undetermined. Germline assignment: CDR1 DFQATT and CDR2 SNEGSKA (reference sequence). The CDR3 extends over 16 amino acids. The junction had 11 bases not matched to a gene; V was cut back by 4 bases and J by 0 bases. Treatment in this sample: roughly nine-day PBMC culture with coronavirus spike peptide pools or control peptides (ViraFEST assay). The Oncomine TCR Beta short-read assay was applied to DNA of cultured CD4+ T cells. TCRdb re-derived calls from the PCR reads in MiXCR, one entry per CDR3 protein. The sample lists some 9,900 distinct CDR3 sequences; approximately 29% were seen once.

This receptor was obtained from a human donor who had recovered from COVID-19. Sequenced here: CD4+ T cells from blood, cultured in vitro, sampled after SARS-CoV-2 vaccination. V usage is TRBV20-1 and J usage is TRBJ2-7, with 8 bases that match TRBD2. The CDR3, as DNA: TGCAGTGCTACTCCATACGGGAGGGCTAGCTCCTACGAGCAGTACTTC. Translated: CSATPYGRASSYEQYF.